This T cell receptor beta chain stems from a study of CD8 T cells in Susac syndrome. RNA was extracted with the RNeasy kit, and a quantity of about 0.5 to 1 ug was reverse transcribed using random hexamers. TCR beta CDR3 was amplified by immunoSEQ covering 54 Vbeta and 13 Jbeta. TCRdb called the immunoSEQ multiplex PCR reads again in MiXCR, with one record for every CDR3 protein. The sample records about 200,000 distinct CDR3 sequences, nearly 95% being singletons. Sequencing of TCR beta was performed on blood CD8+ and CD4+ T cells. Relapsing-remitting disease, either stable or active, was present in the treatment-naive patients who were the multiple sclerosis controls. The CD8+ and CD4+ T cells were negatively isolated, with the TEMRA cells enriched by FACS. This CDR3 comprises 16 residues. The germline CDR1 and CDR2 sequences are SNHLY and FYNNEI. After removal of 0 bases from V and 2 bases from J, the junction contained 4 bases not matched to a gene.

Material: CD4+ T cells from PBMCs. The clonotype originates from a human donor with multiple sclerosis. The gene calls are TRBV2 and TRBJ1-2; the match to TRBD1 covers 9 bases. The CDR3 protein is CASSEARGQGNYGYTF. DNA for the CDR3: TGTGCCAGCAGTGAAGCCCGGGGACAGGGAAACTATGGCTACACCTTC.